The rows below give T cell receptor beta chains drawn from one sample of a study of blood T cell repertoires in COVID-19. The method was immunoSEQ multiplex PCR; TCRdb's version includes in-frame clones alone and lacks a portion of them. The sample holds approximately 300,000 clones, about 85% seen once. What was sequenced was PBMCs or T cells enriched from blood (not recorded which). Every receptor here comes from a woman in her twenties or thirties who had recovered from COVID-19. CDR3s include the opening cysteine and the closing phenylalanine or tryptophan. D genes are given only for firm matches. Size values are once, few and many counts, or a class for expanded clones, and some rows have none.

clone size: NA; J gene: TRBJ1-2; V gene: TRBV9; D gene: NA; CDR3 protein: CASSVVPSSTGGSNYGYTF; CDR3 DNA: TGTGCCAGCAGCGTAGTTCCCTCATCTACCGGGGGATCTAACTATGGCTACACCTTC
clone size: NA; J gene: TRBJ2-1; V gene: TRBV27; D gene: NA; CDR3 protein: CASQTAAAYNEQFF; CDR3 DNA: TGTGCCAGCCAGACAGCCGCAGCCTACAATGAGCAGTTCTTC
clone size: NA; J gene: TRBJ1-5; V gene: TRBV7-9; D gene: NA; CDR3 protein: CASSPHEEGNQPQHF; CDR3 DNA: TGTGCCAGCAGCCCCCATGAGGAGGGCAATCAGCCCCAGCATTTT
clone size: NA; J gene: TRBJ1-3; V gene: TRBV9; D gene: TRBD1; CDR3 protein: CASSEGTVAGRQNTIYF; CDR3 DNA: TGTGCCAGCAGCGAAGGGACAGTCGCCGGTCGGCAAAACACCATATATTTT
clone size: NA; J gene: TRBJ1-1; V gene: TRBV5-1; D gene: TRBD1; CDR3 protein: CASSLTGGTEAFF; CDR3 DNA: TGCGCCAGCAGCTTGACAGGGGGCACTGAAGCTTTCTTT
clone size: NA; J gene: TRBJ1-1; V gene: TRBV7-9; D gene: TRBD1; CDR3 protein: CASSSSGTGEMNTEAFF; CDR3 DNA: TGTGCCAGCAGCTCGTCCGGGACAGGGGAGATGAACACTGAAGCTTTCTTT
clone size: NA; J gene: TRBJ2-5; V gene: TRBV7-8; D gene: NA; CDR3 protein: CASSLVVSQETQYF; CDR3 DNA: TGTGCCAGCAGCTTAGTGGTTAGCCAAGAGACCCAGTACTTC
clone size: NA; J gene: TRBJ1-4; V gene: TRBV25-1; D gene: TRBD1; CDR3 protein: CASSEWGQLNEKLFF; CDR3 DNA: TGTGCCAGCAGTGAATGGGGACAGCTTAATGAAAAACTGTTTTTT
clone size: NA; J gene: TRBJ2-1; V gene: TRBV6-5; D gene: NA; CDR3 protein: CASSYSVGAVYNEQFF; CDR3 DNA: TGTGCCAGCAGTTACTCCGTAGGGGCGGTTTACAATGAGCAGTTCTTC
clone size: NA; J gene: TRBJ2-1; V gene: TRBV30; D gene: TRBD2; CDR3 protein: CAWTSGGYNEQFF; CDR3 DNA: TGTGCCTGGACTAGCGGAGGCTACAATGAGCAGTTCTTC
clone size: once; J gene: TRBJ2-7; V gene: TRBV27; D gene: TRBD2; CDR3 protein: CASSFIPSGTYEQYF; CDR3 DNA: TGTGCCAGCAGTTTTATCCCTAGCGGGACCTACGAGCAGTACTTC
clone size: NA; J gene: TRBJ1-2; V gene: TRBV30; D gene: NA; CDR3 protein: CAWSHGYGYTF; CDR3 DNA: TGTGCCTGGAGTCACGGCTATGGCTACACCTTC
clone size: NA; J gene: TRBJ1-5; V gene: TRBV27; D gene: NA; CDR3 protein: CASSWLGGGNQPQHF; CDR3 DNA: TGTGCCAGCAGTTGGCTCGGGGGTGGCAATCAGCCCCAGCATTTT
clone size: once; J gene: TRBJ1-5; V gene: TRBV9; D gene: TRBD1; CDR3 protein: CASSPGTGASNQPQHF; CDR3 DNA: TGTGCCAGCAGCCCTGGGACAGGGGCTAGCAATCAGCCCCAGCATTTT
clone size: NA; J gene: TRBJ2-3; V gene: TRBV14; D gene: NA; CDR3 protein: CASSHPRTGSTDTQYF; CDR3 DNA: TGTGCCAGCAGCCACCCCCGGACGGGAAGCACAGATACGCAGTATTTT
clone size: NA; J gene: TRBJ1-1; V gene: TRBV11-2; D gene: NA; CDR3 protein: CASSTFSTERGEAFF; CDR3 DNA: TGTGCCAGCAGCACCTTCTCTACCGAACGGGGTGAAGCTTTCTTT
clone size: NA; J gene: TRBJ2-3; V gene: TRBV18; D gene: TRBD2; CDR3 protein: CASSPAGGLGDTQYF; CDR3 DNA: TGTGCCAGCTCACCAGCGGGGGGGCTGGGAGATACGCAGTATTTT
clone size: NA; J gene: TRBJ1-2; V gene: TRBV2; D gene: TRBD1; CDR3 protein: CASRGDSASGGYTF; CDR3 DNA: TGTGCCAGCAGGGGGGACAGCGCGTCGGGTGGCTACACCTTC
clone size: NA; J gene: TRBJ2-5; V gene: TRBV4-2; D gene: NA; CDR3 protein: CASSQEGGLRGETQYF; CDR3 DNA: TGTGCCAGCAGCCAAGAAGGAGGCCTCCGAGGGGAGACCCAGTACTTC
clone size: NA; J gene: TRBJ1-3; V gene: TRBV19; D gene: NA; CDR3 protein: CASNPGATGNTIYF; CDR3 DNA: TGTGCCAGTAACCCAGGGGCCACTGGAAACACCATATATTTT
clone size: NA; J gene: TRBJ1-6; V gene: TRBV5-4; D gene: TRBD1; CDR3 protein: CASSRTGSNSPLHF; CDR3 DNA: TGTGCCAGCAGCAGGACAGGGTCGAATTCACCCCTCCACTTT
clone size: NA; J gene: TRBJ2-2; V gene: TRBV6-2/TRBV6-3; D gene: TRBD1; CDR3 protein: CASSLDRGDTGELFF; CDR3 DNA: TGTGCCAGCAGTCTTGACAGGGGTGACACCGGGGAGCTGTTTTTT
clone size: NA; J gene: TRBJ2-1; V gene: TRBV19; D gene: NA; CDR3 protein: CASSTHPTLTGTFGNEQFF; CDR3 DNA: TGTGCCAGTAGTACCCACCCCACCTTGACAGGAACTTTTGGCAATGAGCAGTTCTTC
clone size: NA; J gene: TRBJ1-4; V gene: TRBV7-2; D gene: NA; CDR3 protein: CASSLIPSRGKLFF; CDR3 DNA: TGTGCCAGCAGCTTAATCCCATCCCGCGGAAAACTGTTTTTT
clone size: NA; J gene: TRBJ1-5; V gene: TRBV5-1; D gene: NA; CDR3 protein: CASSLDGEQPQHF; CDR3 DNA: TGCGCCAGCAGCTTGGACGGGGAACAGCCCCAGCATTTT